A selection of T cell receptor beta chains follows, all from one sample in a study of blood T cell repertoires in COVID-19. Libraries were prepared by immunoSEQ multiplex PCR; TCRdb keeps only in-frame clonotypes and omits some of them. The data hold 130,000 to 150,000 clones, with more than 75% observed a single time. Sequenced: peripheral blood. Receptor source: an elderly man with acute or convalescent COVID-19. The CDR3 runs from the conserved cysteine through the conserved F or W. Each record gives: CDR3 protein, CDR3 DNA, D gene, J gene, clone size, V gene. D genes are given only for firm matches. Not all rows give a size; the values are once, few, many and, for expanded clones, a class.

cdr3_aa: CAWSGDRGLGYGYTF; cdr3_nt: TGTGCCTGGAGTGGGGACAGGGGATTGGGCTATGGCTACACCTTC; d_call: TRBD1; j_call: TRBJ1-2; clone_size: .; v_call: TRBV30
cdr3_aa: CASSLRAGSNQPQHF; cdr3_nt: TGTGCCAGCAGCTTACGCGCGGGAAGCAATCAGCCCCAGCATTTT; d_call: .; j_call: TRBJ1-5; clone_size: .; v_call: TRBV7-2
cdr3_aa: CASSQRGLAGEAYEQYF; cdr3_nt: TGCGCCAGCAGCCAGAGGGGACTAGCGGGAGAGGCCTACGAGCAGTACTTC; d_call: TRBD2; j_call: TRBJ2-7; clone_size: few; v_call: TRBV4-1
cdr3_aa: CASSQSRGSQPQHF; cdr3_nt: TGTGCCAGCAGCCAAAGCCGGGGGAGTCAGCCCCAGCATTTT; d_call: .; j_call: TRBJ1-5; clone_size: .; v_call: TRBV3-1/TRBV3-2
cdr3_aa: CASSLESGSPLHF; cdr3_nt: TGCGCCAGCAGCTTGGAATCGGGTTCACCCCTCCACTTT; d_call: .; j_call: TRBJ1-6; clone_size: .; v_call: TRBV5-1
cdr3_aa: CSVEQGGTEAFF; cdr3_nt: TGCAGCGTCGAACAGGGAGGGACTGAAGCTTTCTTT; d_call: .; j_call: TRBJ1-1; clone_size: .; v_call: TRBV29-1
cdr3_aa: CASSEFGRGFQETQYF; cdr3_nt: TGCGCCAGCAGTGAGTTCGGCAGGGGTTTCCAAGAGACCCAGTACTTC; d_call: .; j_call: TRBJ2-5; clone_size: .; v_call: TRBV10-2
cdr3_aa: CASSSNLVGNTEAFF; cdr3_nt: TGTGCCAGCAGTTCCAACCTAGTGGGGAACACTGAAGCTTTCTTT; d_call: .; j_call: TRBJ1-1; clone_size: once; v_call: TRBV27
cdr3_aa: CASSVLMNTEAFF; cdr3_nt: TGTGCCAGCAGCGTCCTTATGAACACTGAAGCTTTCTTT; d_call: .; j_call: TRBJ1-1; clone_size: .; v_call: TRBV28
cdr3_aa: CASSLEGTSGRNEQFF; cdr3_nt: TGCGCCAGCAGCTTGGAGGGGACTAGCGGCCGAAATGAGCAGTTCTTC; d_call: TRBD2; j_call: TRBJ2-1; clone_size: .; v_call: TRBV5-1
cdr3_aa: CASSLDINYGYTF; cdr3_nt: TGTGCCAGCAGCTTAGACATTAACTATGGCTACACCTTC; d_call: .; j_call: TRBJ1-2; clone_size: .; v_call: TRBV7-8
cdr3_aa: CASSTSTGRAFF; cdr3_nt: TGTGCCAGCAGTACCTCGACAGGGCGAGCTTTCTTT; d_call: TRBD1; j_call: TRBJ1-1; clone_size: .; v_call: TRBV28
cdr3_aa: CASSLGTGSGNTIYF; cdr3_nt: TGCGCCAGCAGCTTGGGGACAGGCTCTGGAAACACCATATATTTT; d_call: TRBD1; j_call: TRBJ1-3; clone_size: .; v_call: TRBV5-1
cdr3_aa: CASSEPTGGRTEAFF; cdr3_nt: TGTGCCAGCAGTGAACCGACAGGGGGCAGGACTGAAGCTTTCTTT; d_call: TRBD1; j_call: TRBJ1-1; clone_size: .; v_call: TRBV25-1
cdr3_aa: CSAASAYEQYF; cdr3_nt: TGCAGCGCCGCGTCGGCCTACGAGCAGTACTTC; d_call: .; j_call: TRBJ2-7; clone_size: .; v_call: TRBV29-1
cdr3_aa: CASSDRQGHCPLRNTIYF; cdr3_nt: TGTGCCAGCAGTGACCGACAGGGACATTGCCCTCTTCGAAACACCATATATTTT; d_call: TRBD1; j_call: TRBJ1-3; clone_size: .; v_call: TRBV6-4
cdr3_aa: CASSYINGGAPNEKLFF; cdr3_nt: TGTGCCAGCAGTTACATAAATGGGGGCGCGCCTAATGAAAAACTGTTTTTT; d_call: .; j_call: TRBJ1-4; clone_size: once; v_call: TRBV28
cdr3_aa: CASSVRGARTYNSPLHF; cdr3_nt: TGTGCCAGCAGTGTCCGCGGGGCTAGAACCTATAATTCACCCCTCCACTTT; d_call: .; j_call: TRBJ1-6; clone_size: .; v_call: TRBV6-1
cdr3_aa: CASSPRGQGRNSPLHF; cdr3_nt: TGTGCCAGCAGCCCAAGGGGGCAGGGGAGAAATTCACCCCTCCACTTT; d_call: TRBD1; j_call: TRBJ1-6; clone_size: .; v_call: TRBV11-1
cdr3_aa: CASSISGQNNQPQHF; cdr3_nt: TGTGCCAGTAGTATCTCTGGACAGAACAATCAGCCCCAGCATTTT; d_call: .; j_call: TRBJ1-5; clone_size: few; v_call: TRBV19
cdr3_aa: CASSVAGGPLTGELFF; cdr3_nt: TGTGCCAGCAGCGTAGCGGGGGGGCCCCTCACCGGGGAGCTGTTTTTT; d_call: TRBD2; j_call: TRBJ2-2; clone_size: .; v_call: TRBV9
cdr3_aa: CASRDRSYNQPQHF; cdr3_nt: TGTGCCAGCAGGGACAGGAGTTACAATCAGCCCCAGCATTTT; d_call: TRBD1; j_call: TRBJ1-5; clone_size: once; v_call: TRBV2
cdr3_aa: CASSRDRVTEAFF; cdr3_nt: TGTGCCAGCAGCCGGGACAGGGTCACTGAAGCTTTCTTT; d_call: TRBD1; j_call: TRBJ1-1; clone_size: .; v_call: TRBV11-2
cdr3_aa: CAWREGPETQYF; cdr3_nt: TGTGCCTGGAGGGAGGGTCCAGAGACCCAGTACTTC; d_call: .; j_call: TRBJ2-5; clone_size: .; v_call: TRBV30
cdr3_aa: CASSQYLAGIDNEQFF; cdr3_nt: TGTGCCAGCAGCCAATACCTAGCGGGGATTGACAATGAGCAGTTCTTC; d_call: TRBD2; j_call: TRBJ2-1; clone_size: .; v_call: TRBV14
cdr3_aa: CASSPSYEQYF; cdr3_nt: TGTGCCAGTTCTCCTTCCTACGAGCAGTACTTC; d_call: .; j_call: TRBJ2-7; clone_size: .; v_call: TRBV2
cdr3_aa: CASSLSGGTYEQYF; cdr3_nt: TGCGCCAGCAGCTTGTCGGGGGGAACCTACGAGCAGTACTTC; d_call: TRBD2; j_call: TRBJ2-7; clone_size: .; v_call: TRBV5-1
cdr3_aa: CASRGQGGGYTF; cdr3_nt: TGTGCCAGCCGGGGACAGGGAGGTGGCTACACCTTC; d_call: TRBD1; j_call: TRBJ1-2; clone_size: .; v_call: TRBV6-5
cdr3_aa: CASIQTEGGQPQHF; cdr3_nt: TGTGCCAGCATCCAGACGGAGGGAGGTCAGCCCCAGCATTTT; d_call: .; j_call: TRBJ1-5; clone_size: once; v_call: TRBV6-5
cdr3_aa: CASSPTVNYGYTF; cdr3_nt: TGCGCCAGCAGTCCGACAGTGAACTATGGCTACACCTTC; d_call: .; j_call: TRBJ1-2; clone_size: .; v_call: TRBV10-1
cdr3_aa: CASSLARGNTEAFF; cdr3_nt: TGTGCCAGCAGCTTGGCCAGGGGGAACACTGAAGCTTTCTTT; d_call: .; j_call: TRBJ1-1; clone_size: .; v_call: TRBV5-6
cdr3_aa: CASSSQREQFF; cdr3_nt: TGTGCCAGCAGCTCTCAGCGGGAGCAGTTCTTC; d_call: .; j_call: TRBJ2-1; clone_size: once; v_call: TRBV11-2
cdr3_aa: CASSLGTGDNTEAFF; cdr3_nt: TGTGCCAGCAGCTTGGGGACAGGCGACAACACTGAAGCTTTCTTT; d_call: TRBD1; j_call: TRBJ1-1; clone_size: .; v_call: TRBV5-4
cdr3_aa: CASRLLAGEETQYF; cdr3_nt: TGCGCCAGCAGGTTACTAGCGGGTGAAGAGACCCAGTACTTC; d_call: TRBD2; j_call: TRBJ2-5; clone_size: .; v_call: TRBV5-1
cdr3_aa: CASSLTRQGNEKLFF; cdr3_nt: TGTGCCAGCAGCTTAACCCGGCAGGGTAATGAAAAACTGTTTTTT; d_call: .; j_call: TRBJ1-4; clone_size: few; v_call: TRBV7-9
cdr3_aa: CASRLRQAANYGYTF; cdr3_nt: TGTGCCAGCAGACTAAGACAGGCCGCTAACTATGGCTACACCTTC; d_call: .; j_call: TRBJ1-2; clone_size: .; v_call: TRBV2
cdr3_aa: CASSQPPGTGGRETQYF; cdr3_nt: TGTGCCAGCTCACAACCTCCCGGGACAGGGGGAAGAGAGACCCAGTACTTC; d_call: TRBD1; j_call: TRBJ2-5; clone_size: .; v_call: TRBV18
cdr3_aa: CASSRTREETQYF; cdr3_nt: TGCGCCAGCAGCAGAACTAGAGAAGAGACCCAGTACTTC; d_call: .; j_call: TRBJ2-5; clone_size: .; v_call: TRBV5-1
cdr3_aa: CASSLASGDLLETQYF; cdr3_nt: TGTGCCAGCAGCTTAGCGTCCGGGGATCTCCTGGAGACCCAGTACTTC; d_call: .; j_call: TRBJ2-5; clone_size: .; v_call: TRBV7-2
cdr3_aa: CASRSGTGVHEQFF; cdr3_nt: TGTGCCAGCAGGTCCGGGACAGGGGTCCATGAGCAGTTCTTC; d_call: TRBD1; j_call: TRBJ2-1; clone_size: .; v_call: TRBV7-9
cdr3_aa: CASSARSGDYGYTF; cdr3_nt: TGTGCCAGCAGTGCCCGATCAGGGGACTATGGCTACACCTTC; d_call: .; j_call: TRBJ1-2; clone_size: .; v_call: TRBV6-1
cdr3_aa: CASSLTGGTYNEQFF; cdr3_nt: TGCGCCAGCAGCTTGACGGGAGGCACCTACAATGAGCAGTTCTTC; d_call: TRBD2; j_call: TRBJ2-1; clone_size: .; v_call: TRBV5-1
cdr3_aa: CATSDPRTGSSYEQYF; cdr3_nt: TGTGCCACCAGTGACCCACGGACAGGGAGCTCCTACGAGCAGTACTTC; d_call: TRBD1; j_call: TRBJ2-7; clone_size: .; v_call: TRBV24-1
cdr3_aa: CASSRMTYTGELFF; cdr3_nt: TGCGCCAGCAGCCGGATGACTTACACCGGGGAGCTGTTTTTT; d_call: .; j_call: TRBJ2-2; clone_size: .; v_call: TRBV5-1
cdr3_aa: CASSEDQAHSYEQYF; cdr3_nt: TGTGCCAGCAGTGAAGATCAGGCACACTCCTACGAGCAGTACTTC; d_call: .; j_call: TRBJ2-7; clone_size: .; v_call: TRBV6-1
cdr3_aa: CATSRLAGDTDTQYF; cdr3_nt: TGTGCCACCAGCAGACTAGCGGGGGACACAGATACGCAGTATTTT; d_call: TRBD2; j_call: TRBJ2-3; clone_size: .; v_call: TRBV15
cdr3_aa: CASSLLLGGYNEQFF; cdr3_nt: TGTGCCAGCAGCCTGTTACTCGGTGGCTACAATGAGCAGTTCTTC; d_call: .; j_call: TRBJ2-1; clone_size: .; v_call: TRBV7-9
cdr3_aa: CASRTRDTYYQPQHF; cdr3_nt: TGTGCCAGCAGAACAAGGGACACATATTATCAGCCCCAGCATTTT; d_call: .; j_call: TRBJ1-5; clone_size: .; v_call: TRBV28
cdr3_aa: CSVSGQASDYGYTF; cdr3_nt: TGCAGCGTTTCAGGACAGGCATCCGACTATGGCTACACCTTC; d_call: TRBD1; j_call: TRBJ1-2; clone_size: .; v_call: TRBV29-1
cdr3_aa: CAISDAGGSSYNEQFF; cdr3_nt: TGTGCCATCAGTGATGCGGGAGGGAGCTCCTACAATGAGCAGTTCTTC; d_call: TRBD2; j_call: TRBJ2-1; clone_size: .; v_call: TRBV10-3
cdr3_aa: CASSQGGQEQYF; cdr3_nt: TGTGCCAGCAGCCAAGGTGGACAGGAGCAGTACTTC; d_call: .; j_call: TRBJ2-7; clone_size: .; v_call: TRBV2
cdr3_aa: CASDRVVGGANVLTF; cdr3_nt: TGTGCCTCTGACAGGGTGGTAGGTGGGGCCAACGTCCTGACTTTC; d_call: TRBD1; j_call: TRBJ2-6; clone_size: .; v_call: TRBV30
cdr3_aa: CASSKREGETQYF; cdr3_nt: TGTGCCAGCAGCAAGCGGGAGGGGGAGACCCAGTACTTC; d_call: TRBD2; j_call: TRBJ2-5; clone_size: .; v_call: TRBV7-3
cdr3_aa: CASSQAGNGYTF; cdr3_nt: TGTGCCAGCAGCCAAGCAGGGAATGGCTACACCTTC; d_call: .; j_call: TRBJ1-2; clone_size: .; v_call: TRBV3-1/TRBV3-2
cdr3_aa: CASSQDSASGGKEKLFF; cdr3_nt: TGCGCCAGCAGCCAAGACTCGGCTTCGGGGGGTAAAGAAAAACTGTTTTTT; d_call: .; j_call: TRBJ1-4; clone_size: .; v_call: TRBV4-1
cdr3_aa: CASSFGLVFSDKENEQFF; cdr3_nt: TGCGCCAGCAGCTTCGGGTTGGTCTTTTCGGACAAGGAAAATGAGCAGTTCTTC; d_call: .; j_call: TRBJ2-1; clone_size: .; v_call: TRBV5-1
cdr3_aa: CASSGDLRGRGYTF; cdr3_nt: TGTGCCAGCAGCGGCGACCTGCGGGGCCGTGGCTACACCTTC; d_call: .; j_call: TRBJ1-2; clone_size: .; v_call: TRBV5-4
cdr3_aa: CAWCRQGPLYEQYF; cdr3_nt: TGTGCCTGGTGCCGACAGGGCCCGCTCTACGAGCAGTACTTC; d_call: TRBD1; j_call: TRBJ2-7; clone_size: .; v_call: TRBV30
cdr3_aa: CASSEGWSGGQETQYF; cdr3_nt: TGTGCCAGCAGCGAGGGGTGGTCAGGGGGCCAAGAGACCCAGTACTTC; d_call: TRBD1; j_call: TRBJ2-5; clone_size: .; v_call: TRBV9